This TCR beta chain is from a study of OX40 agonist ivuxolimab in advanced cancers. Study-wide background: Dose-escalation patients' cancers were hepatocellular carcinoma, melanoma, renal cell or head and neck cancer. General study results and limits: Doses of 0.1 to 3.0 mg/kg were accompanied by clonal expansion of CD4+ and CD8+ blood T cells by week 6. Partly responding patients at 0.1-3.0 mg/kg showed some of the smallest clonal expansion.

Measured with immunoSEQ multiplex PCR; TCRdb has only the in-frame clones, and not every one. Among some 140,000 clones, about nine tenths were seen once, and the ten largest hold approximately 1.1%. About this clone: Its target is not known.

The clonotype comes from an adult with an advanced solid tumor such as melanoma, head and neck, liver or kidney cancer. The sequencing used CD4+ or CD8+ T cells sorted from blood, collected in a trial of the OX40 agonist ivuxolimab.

CDR3 sequence reads: CASSTRGLQFF. The DNA of the CDR3 is TGTGCCAGTAGTACGCGGGGACTGCAGTTCTTC. This sequence joins TRBV19 and TRBJ2-1, with a possible D match to TRBD2 (6 bases). Germline lookup yields CDR1 LNHDA and CDR2 SQIVND (reference sequence). This CDR3 contains 11 residues. The ends were cut back, 4 bases at V and 12 bases at J, with 10 bases in the middle.